This T cell receptor (beta chain) was recorded in a study of persistence of HIV-infected CD4 T cells. Regarding this clone: Its antigen is unidentified.

Germline-derived CDR1 and CDR2 are MNHEY and SVGAGI. CDR3 size: 15 residues. V was clipped by 5 bases and J by 4 bases, with 15 bases between them. This was the immunoSEQ version 4 assay in survey mode. Produced via immunoSEQ multiplex PCR; TCRdb's table is partial and in-frame only. Of about 39,000 clones listed, around 85% are singletons. Overlapping HIV-1 Gag 15-mer peptides at approximately 0.96 ug per peptide per mL were used. CD40L-negative CD69-negative CD45RO-high memory CD4+ T cells were sorted as populations depleted of antigen-responding cells. The TCR originated in an adult with HIV. The donor label of this sample is uncertain. The sequencing used cultured CD4+ T cells from PBMCs, collected from a patient who received antiretroviral therapy. The chain recombines TRBV6-5 with TRBJ1-5; the D is unclear. CDR3 residues: CASSNAPGPNQPQHF. The CDR3 DNA reads TGTGCCAGCAGTAACGCCCCGGGTCCGAATCAGCCCCAGCATTTT.